This T cell receptor beta chain originates from a study of OX40 agonist ivuxolimab in advanced cancers. For the study at large: Patients assigned to dose escalation were diagnosed with hepatocellular carcinoma, melanoma, renal cell or head and neck cancer. Among those treated, three patients had partial responses, one with hepatocellular carcinoma and two with cutaneous melanoma.

Produced via immunoSEQ multiplex PCR; TCRdb's table is partial and in-frame only. The sample has 70,000 or so clones; about 86% are singletons. A single count supports this clone. Its antigen remains unknown. Study results and caveats: Clonal expansion among partial responders at 0.1-3.0 mg/kg ranked near the lowest.

The CDR3 loop spans 14 amino acids. V lost 8 bases to trimming and J lost 0 bases, with 8 bases between them. Germline lookup yields CDR1 MDHEN and CDR2 SYDVKM. Sequencing used CD4+ or CD8+ T cells sorted from blood, obtained in a trial of the OX40 agonist ivuxolimab. The chain links TRBV28 to TRBJ2-6; unclear D gene. The sequence was collected from an adult with an advanced solid tumor such as melanoma, head and neck, liver or kidney cancer. CDR3 amino acids: CASLPNSGANVLTF. DNA for the CDR3: TGTGCCAGCCTTCCGAACTCTGGGGCCAACGTCCTGACTTTC.